Listed here are 26 T cell receptor beta chains from one sample, sequenced in a study of STAT3 mutations in large granular lymphocyte leukemia. These receptors have no identified antigens. Points from the study as a whole: At least one immunodominant TCR beta clonotype appeared in every T-cell large granular lymphocyte leukemia patient.

Profiled with immunoSEQ multiplex PCR; TCRdb holds only in-frame clones, not every one. Of about 15,000 clones in the sample, around 90% were seen once. What was sequenced was peripheral blood mononuclear cells. The receptors shown here come from a woman between 50 and 59 years old with T-cell large granular lymphocyte leukemia. Some clones in this sample may be carry-over from other donors' samples.

Only a few counts were recorded for this clone. The V gene is TRBV2, the J gene TRBJ2-2; TRBD1 might be the D (6 bases). The CDR3 spans 15 residues. V was clipped by 11 bases and J by 0 bases, with 16 bases between them. Germline lookup yields CDR1 SNHLY and CDR2 FYNNEI. CDR3 region: CALTVGHPNTGELFF. CDR3 bases: TGTGCCCTAACCGTGGGACACCCGAACACCGGGGAGCTGTTTTTT.

The chain carries TRBV15 and TRBJ2-4; TRBD2 aligns across 7 bases. This CDR3 spans 15 amino acids. V lost 1 base and J lost 6; bases outside the gene matches: 6. Germline V gene data show CDR1 as LNHNV and CDR2 as YYDKDF (reference sequence). Here the CDR3 reads CATSRAWEGRNIQYF. The CDR3 region has the DNA TGTGCCACCAGCAGAGCCTGGGAGGGGAGAAACATTCAGTACTTC.

V usage is TRBV5-1 and J usage is TRBJ2-7; 12 bases align to TRBD1. Germline trimming cut 4 bases from V and 9 bases from J; bases unmatched to any gene: 8. Germline CDR1 SGHRS, CDR2 YFSETQ. The CDR3 runs to 14 residues. CDR3 region: CASSTTGTGGVQYF. CDR3 sequence (DNA): TGCGCCAGCAGCACAACCGGGACAGGGGGCGTGCAGTACTTC.

The V gene is TRBV29-1, the J gene TRBJ2-3; 11 nucleotides match TRBD1. Germline V gene data show CDR1 as SQVTM and CDR2 as ANQGSEA. The CDR3 loop spans 12 amino acids. Trimming at V came to 6 bases and at J to 5 bases, leaving 1 base not matched to a gene. In DNA, the CDR3 is TGCAGCGTGGGACAGGGGGGAGATACGCAGTATTTT. Its translation is CSVGQGGDTQYF.

The J gene is TRBJ2-3, the V gene TRBV28, with D unresolved. Germline lookup yields CDR1 MDHEN and CDR2 SYDVKM. The V and J ends lost 2 bases and 1 base respectively, with 7 bases between them. The CDR3 has 14 residues. DNA for the CDR3: TGTGCCAGCAGTTTAGGGCCCCGCACAGATACGCAGTATTTT. Its translation: CASSLGPRTDTQYF.

The chain joins TRBV30 to TRBJ2-5, with 9 bases that match TRBD2. The CDR3 has 16 amino acids. Looked up from germline, CDR1 is GTSNPN and CDR2 is SVGIG (reference sequence). The trim removed 2 bases at V and 6 bases at J, leaving 13 bases unmatched. The CDR3 bases are TGTGCCTGGAGTTCGGGTTGGGCTAGCGGGACAAAGACCCAGTACTTC. It is translated as CAWSSGWASGTKTQYF.

The rearrangement joins TRBV7-2 to TRBJ1-1; no clear D gene. Trimming stripped 1 base from V and 4 bases from J, with 7 bases between. The length of the CDR3 is 13 residues. The V gene's germline CDR1 is SGHTA and CDR2 FQGNSA. CDR3 sequence: CASSLDDTTEAFF. DNA of the CDR3: TGTGCCAGCAGCTTAGATGACACCACTGAAGCTTTCTTT.

A single count supports this clone. The chain recombines TRBV7-9 with TRBJ1-5, with D possibly being TRBD1 (5 bases). The V end lost 5 bases, the J end lost 6 bases, and 11 bases lay between the germline ends. There are 13 residues in the CDR3. Germline V CDR1 and CDR2: SEHNR, FQNEAQ (reference sequence). The CDR3, as DNA: TGTGCCAGCAGCCCCCGGGGCCCTCAGCCCCAGCATTTT. It yields the protein CASSPRGPQPQHF.

This clone is a singleton in its sample. The chain uses TRBV30 and TRBJ1-1, with D possibly TRBD1 on 6 matching bases. Germline V gene sequence: CDR1 GTSNPN, CDR2 SVGIG (reference sequence). The V end lost 2 bases, the J end lost 4 bases, and 8 bases lay between the germline ends. CDR3 length: 12 residues. The CDR3 DNA follows: TGTGCCTGGAGTACAGGGCTCACTGAAGCTTTCTTT. Protein sequence: CAWSTGLTEAFF.

The chain couples TRBV5-1 to TRBJ2-5; 10 bases match TRBD2. After removal of 6 bases from V and 4 bases from J, the junction contained 3 bases not matched to a gene. CDR1 is SGHRS and CDR2 is YFSETQ in the germline V gene. The CDR3 has 13 amino acids. In nucleotides, the CDR3 is TGCGCCAGCACTAGCGGGAGTGGAGAGACCCAGTACTTC. Protein: CASTSGSGETQYF.

The CDR3 coding sequence is TGTGCCAGCAGGGGATGGAGCAGATCCTACGAGCAGTACTTC. The encoded protein is CASRGWSRSYEQYF. The chain links TRBV28 to TRBJ2-7; D is uncertain. Germline CDR1 and CDR2: MDHEN and SYDVKM. Trimming pared 6 bases from V and 1 base from J, leaving 13 bases between. This CDR3 has 14 amino acids.

Worth noting for this clone: Since a much larger clone is just one base distant, this may be a read error. The V and J genes are TRBV7-9 and TRBJ2-7; 9 nucleotides line up with TRBD1. CDR1 is SEHNR and CDR2 is FQNEAQ in the germline V gene (reference sequence). The CDR3 loop spans 12 amino acids. V lost 4 bases, J lost 6 bases, and 1 base stayed unmatched. The CDR3 nucleotides are TGTGCCAGCAGCTCGACAGGGGGCGAGCAGTACTTC. It encodes CASSSTGGEQYF.

The chain is built from TRBV18 and TRBJ2-7; possible D gene TRBD2, 5 bases. The CDR3 consists of 15 residues. Trimming shortened V by 2 bases and J by 6 bases, and 17 bases separated the two germline ends. Germline assignment: CDR1 KGHSH and CDR2 LQKENI. This CDR3 is CASSPGSGFVSEQYF. The DNA for the CDR3 is TGTGCCAGCTCACCAGGGAGTGGTTTTGTCTCCGAGCAGTACTTC.

The gene calls are TRBV5-1 and TRBJ1-2; 7 bases map to TRBD1. With V trimmed by 5 bases and J by 7 bases, 11 bases remained unmatched. The germline CDR1 and CDR2 sequences are SGHRS and YFSETQ. The CDR3 spans 14 residues. The CDR3 DNA is TGCGCCAGCAGACAAAGGACAGGAATAACTGGCTACACCTTC. It specifies CASRQRTGITGYTF.

The CDR3 nucleotides are TGTGCCAGCAGCTTTACAGGGAACTCTGGAAACACCATATATTTT. Translation gives CASSFTGNSGNTIYF. V gene TRBV7-2 combines with J gene TRBJ1-3; TRBD1 might be the D (6 bases). CDR1 is SGHTA and CDR2 is FQGNSA in the germline V gene. The CDR3 is made up of 15 amino acids. The ends were cut back, 3 bases at V and 0 bases at J, with 9 bases in the middle.

This chain joins TRBV7-9 and TRBJ2-5, with TRBD2 matching 9 bases. The junction had 10 bases not matched to a gene; V was cut back by 4 bases and J by 4 bases. CDR1 is SEHNR, CDR2 FQNEAQ, per germline (reference sequence). The CDR3 consists of 16 residues. The CDR3 sequence: CASSWAGLAESETQYF. The CDR3 DNA follows: TGTGCCAGCAGCTGGGCGGGACTAGCTGAATCAGAGACCCAGTACTTC.

The CDR3 DNA reads TGCGCCAGCAGCCAAAGCCGGGACCTTAGAGGTTACAATGAGCAGTTCTTC. Residues: CASSQSRDLRGYNEQFF. The V and J genes are TRBV5-1 and TRBJ2-1; tentatively, D is TRBD1 or TRBD2 (5 bases each). This CDR3 has 17 residues. The germline V gene encodes CDR1 SGHRS and CDR2 YFSETQ. V lost 4 bases and J 4 bases, leaving 21 bases between the germline ends.

This sequence joins TRBV7-9 and TRBJ2-7, with TRBD1 as a possible D gene (5 bases). Germline lookup yields CDR1 SEHNR and CDR2 FQNEAQ (reference sequence). This CDR3 comprises 12 residues. The V gene lost 1 base and the J gene lost 5 bases, with 6 bases spanning the gap. CDR3 DNA: TGTGCCAGCAGCTTAGGGGGCCACGAGCAGTACTTC. It specifies CASSLGGHEQYF.

The rearrangement uses TRBV18 and TRBJ2-2; either TRBD1 or TRBD2 may fit D (7 bases each). The CDR3 spans 15 residues. Between the trimmed V and J ends, which lost 5 bases and 4 bases, there was a span of 14 bases. The V gene's germline CDR1 is KGHSH and CDR2 LQKENI. As DNA, the CDR3 is TGTGCCAGCTCAGGGACAGCGGGGAGCACCGGGGAGCTGTTTTTT. Translating gives CASSGTAGSTGELFF.

A single count supports this clone. The chain combines TRBV29-1 with TRBJ2-7, with 7 bases fitting TRBD2. The CDR3 totals 12 residues. V trimming: 7 bases; J trimming: 5 bases; junction bases outside the gene matches: 8. CDR1 is SQVTM, CDR2 ANQGSEA, per germline. CDR3 region: CSATSEVHEQYF. CDR3 sequence (DNA): TGCAGCGCTACTAGCGAAGTCCACGAGCAGTACTTC.

This chain links TRBV28 with TRBJ1-4; D might be TRBD1 (5 bases). V lost 6 bases and J 8 bases, leaving 13 bases between the germline ends. The CDR3 sequence is 13 residues long. Germline V gives CDR1 MDHEN, CDR2 SYDVKM. The CDR3 region has the DNA TGTGCCAGCAGCGGGGACTTAGCGGAAAAACTGTTTTTT. Protein product: CASSGDLAEKLFF.

The chain couples TRBV7-2 to TRBJ2-1, with TRBD1 as a possible D gene (5 bases). CDR1 and CDR2 (germline): SGHTA, FQGNSA. V gave up 1 base and J gave up 4 bases, with 8 bases separating them. CDR3 length: 14 amino acids. In DNA, the CDR3 is TGTGCCAGCAGCTTAGGGAACAGGTACAATGAGCAGTTCTTC. Protein: CASSLGNRYNEQFF.

The V gene is TRBV9, the J gene TRBJ1-2; the D gene is possibly TRBD1 (5 bases). This CDR3 has 15 residues. CDR1 is SGDLS, CDR2 YYNGEE, per germline. Trimming took 1 base from V and 4 from J, leaving 14 bases between them. In DNA form, the CDR3 reads TGTGCCAGCAGCGTAACCCCGACAGCTAGCTATGGCTACACCTTC. It encodes CASSVTPTASYGYTF. Based on the CDR3 plus reference TRBV9 and TRBJ1-2, the full variable domain is DSGVTQTPKHLITATGQRVTLRCSPRSGDLSVYWYQQSLDQGLQFLIQYYNGEERAKGNILERFSAQQFPDLHSELNLSSLELGDSALYFCASSVTPTASYGYTFGSGTRLTVV.

The chain links TRBV15 to TRBJ1-1, with no clear D. This CDR3 has 14 residues. The germline CDR1 and CDR2 sequences are LNHNV and YYDKDF (reference sequence). V was pared by 3 bases and J by 5 bases, with 13 bases between. DNA for the CDR3: TGTGCCACCAGCAGCAGGACTGCGGTGACTGAAGCTTTCTTT. This codes for CATSSRTAVTEAFF.

This chain uses TRBV7-9 with TRBJ2-3; the D is unclear. The V end was cut by 5 bases, the J end by 3 bases, with 9 bases between. CDR3 size: 13 residues. Germline V lookup: CDR1 SEHNR, CDR2 FQNEAQ (reference sequence). In nucleotides, the CDR3 is TGTGCCAGCAGCCCCCGAGTGACAGATACGCAGTATTTT. Protein product: CASSPRVTDTQYF.

The gene calls are TRBV7-9 and TRBJ1-4; unclear D gene. The CDR3 loop spans 12 amino acids. The V end was cut by 5 bases, the J end by 11 bases, with 12 bases between. CDR1 and CDR2 from the germline V gene are SEHNR and FQNEAQ (reference sequence). CDR3 protein: CASSTLGGKLFF. CDR3 in DNA: TGTGCCAGCAGCACCCTAGGTGGGAAACTGTTTTTT.